One and the same sample provided the 26 T cell receptor beta chains below, sequenced in a study of metastatic and nonmetastatic thyroid tumors. TCRdb re-clonotyped the PCR reads via MiXCR. The sample carries around 20,000 clones, 25% to 35% recorded once. Before thyroid surgery, none of the patients had received any treatment. Material: tumor tissue. Receptors originate from a female donor with papillary thyroid cancer or a benign thyroid nodule (not recorded which). Some clones in this sample may be carry-over from other donors' samples.

This clone was counted between two and nine times. The V gene is TRBV6-1, the J gene TRBJ1-3; D is unresolved. The germline CDR1 and CDR2 sequences are MNHNS and SASEGT. Trimming cost V 1 base and J 4 bases, with 5 bases left between them. The CDR3 length is 13 residues. As DNA, the CDR3 is TGTGCCAGCAGTGAAGACTCCGGAAACACCATATATTTT. It is translated as CASSEDSGNTIYF.

This clone was recorded only once. V is TRBV5-6 and J is TRBJ1-3, with 7 nucleotides matching TRBD1. This CDR3 comprises 16 residues. V was pared by 3 bases and J by 4 bases, with 10 bases of the junction left unmatched. CDR1 is SGHDT and CDR2 is YYEEEE in the germline V gene. The CDR3 nucleotides read TGTGCCAGCAGCTCGTCCCGGGACAGTGAGGGAAACACCATATATTTT. It translates to CASSSSRDSEGNTIYF. Variable domain in full (rest from reference TRBV5-6 and TRBJ1-3): DAGVTQSPTHLIKTRGQQVTLRCSPKSGHDTVSWYQQALGQGPQFIFQYYEEEERQRGNFPDRFSGHQFPNYSSELNVNALLLGDSALYLCASSSSRDSEGNTIYFGEGSWLTVV.

This clone was seen many times. The rearrangement links TRBV28 to TRBJ2-1, with 8 bases lining up with TRBD2. Trimming cost V 6 bases and J 8 bases; bases outside gene matches: 24. The germline gives CDR1 MDHEN, CDR2 SYDVKM. This CDR3 is built from 19 residues. The chain's CDR3 is CASSLPILGSGVLIDEQFF. For the CDR3, the DNA is TGTGCCAGCAGCTTGCCCATCTTGGGTAGCGGGGTACTTATCGATGAGCAGTTCTTC.

This clone was counted between two and nine times. The chain carries TRBV12-3 or TRBV12-4 and TRBJ2-2; D call uncertain. The CDR3 runs 13 residues. Deletions cut 10 bases from V and 7 bases from J, with 16 bases between. The CDR3 loop reads CANRVSLYGELFF. CDR3 bases: TGTGCCAACCGGGTCAGCCTATACGGGGAGCTGTTTTTT.

The sample holds a few counts of this clone. Relative to the germline gene, one junction end is altered; a read error may explain this. The genes are TRBV6-1 and TRBJ2-2, with D perhaps TRBD1 or TRBD2 (5 bases each). The germline V gene has CDR1 MNHNS and CDR2 SASEGT. This CDR3 comprises 14 residues. The CDR3 nucleotides read TGTGCCATCAGTACAGGACTGAACACCTGGGAGCTGTTTTTT. Encoded protein: CAISTGLNTWELFF.

The chain has TRBV9 and TRBJ2-1, with TRBD2 matching 10 bases. V trimming: 8 bases; J trimming: 10 bases; junction bases outside the gene matches: 9. The V gene's germline CDR1 is SGDLS and CDR2 YYNGEE. The CDR3 consists of 13 residues. CDR3 in amino acids: CASRPSGSTEQFF. CDR3 in DNA: TGTGCCAGTCGACCTAGCGGGAGTACCGAGCAGTTCTTC.

This clone has ten or more counts. This chain links TRBV3-1 with TRBJ2-1; TRBD2 matches 7 bases. Germline V gene sequence: CDR1 LGHDT, CDR2 YNNKEL (reference sequence). There are 15 residues in the CDR3. V trimming: 0 bases; J trimming: 7 bases; junction bases outside the gene matches: 6. CDR3 bases: TGTGCCAGCAGCCAAGATGCGGGAGTGAAAAATGAGCAGTTCTTC. This translates into CASSQDAGVKNEQFF.

There are many counts of this clone. This chain uses TRBV28 with TRBJ2-5; D is perhaps TRBD2 (7 bases). Trimming pared 5 bases from V and 4 bases from J, leaving 14 bases between. Germline CDR1 reads MDHEN; CDR2 reads SYDVKM. The CDR3 length is 14 residues. CDR3 nucleotide sequence: TGTGCCAGCAGTCTCGAGGGGGGGGGAGAGACCCAGTACTTC. Amino acid sequence: CASSLEGGGETQYF.

J is TRBJ1-1 and V is TRBV10-3; 9 bases line up with TRBD1. Per germline, CDR1 ENHRY and CDR2 SYGVKD. V dropped 2 bases and J dropped 11; count of bases not matched to a gene: 12. The CDR3 extends over 15 amino acids. CDR3 sequence: CAISEEVLWDRDAFF. The CDR3 DNA follows: TGTGCCATCAGTGAGGAGGTTTTGTGGGACAGGGATGCTTTCTTT.

This clone is medium-sized. The chain recombines TRBV6-1 with TRBJ1-6; 10 positions agree with TRBD1. The CDR3 loop spans 14 amino acids. The germline gives CDR1 MNHNS, CDR2 SASEGT. V lost 6 bases, J lost 8 bases, and 4 bases stayed unmatched. For the CDR3, the DNA is TGTGCCAGCAGATCCGGACAGGGGGATTCACCCCTCCACTTT. Translation gives CASRSGQGDSPLHF.

The V gene is TRBV11-3, the J gene TRBJ2-7; no clear D. Germline CDR1 is SGHNT and CDR2 is YENEEA. This CDR3 is 13 amino acids long. Trimming removed 0 bases at V and 6 bases at J, with 9 bases between. CDR3 protein: CASSLEAISEQYF. CDR3 in DNA: TGTGCCAGCAGCTTAGAGGCGATCTCCGAGCAGTACTTC.

In this sample, this clone turned up many times. The genes are TRBV7-6 and TRBJ2-7; no definite D call. Germline loops: CDR1 SGHVS, CDR2 FNYEAQ. Trimming pared 5 bases from V and 13 bases from J, leaving 21 bases between. CDR3 length: 13 residues. Here the CDR3 DNA reads TGTGCCAGCAGCCCGTCCCGGGTCGAGCCATTCTACTTC. Translated: CASSPSRVEPFYF.

This clone was counted once. The V and J genes are TRBV30 and TRBJ2-6, with D unresolved. CDR1 is GTSNPN, CDR2 SVGIG, per germline (reference sequence). CDR3 size: 16 residues. The germline V and J ends were trimmed by 0 bases and 1 base, with 10 bases remaining between them. CDR3 sequence: CAWSVRMGSGANVLTF. The DNA for the CDR3 is TGTGCCTGGAGTGTACGTATGGGTTCTGGGGCCAACGTCCTGACTTTC.

This clone was detected once. V and J are TRBV5-6 and TRBJ1-2; 7 bases align to TRBD1. The trim removed 3 bases at V and 4 bases at J, leaving 6 bases unmatched. The CDR3 consists of 14 residues. Germline V lookup: CDR1 SGHDT, CDR2 YYEEEE. CDR3 nucleotides: TGTGCCAGCAGCTCGAACAGGGGCAGCTATGGCTACACCTTC. Residues: CASSSNRGSYGYTF.

The DNA for the CDR3 is TGTGCCAGCAGGTACCGGGACAGGGCGGCACAGCCCCAGCATTTT. Translated, it gives CASRYRDRAAQPQHF. The chain uses TRBV6-1 and TRBJ1-5, with 9 bases fitting TRBD1. J lost 7 bases, V lost 6 bases, and 10 bases had no gene match. Germline values: CDR1 MNHNS, CDR2 SASEGT. This CDR3 has 15 amino acids.

This clone has a handful of counts. An end of the junction differs from the germline gene, which may be a read error. V usage is TRBV19 and J usage is TRBJ2-7, with D possibly being TRBD1 (5 bases). CDR1 is LNHDA and CDR2 is SQIVND in the germline V gene (reference sequence). The CDR3 totals 14 residues. The CDR3 sequence is CASSVTVSSYDQYF. CDR3 nucleotides: TGTGCCAGTAGTGTGACAGTTAGCTCCTACGATCAGTACTTC.

Comment on this clone: Mismatch with germline at one junction end may stem from a read error. This chain links TRBV20-1 with TRBJ2-1; a possible D gene is TRBD2 (7 bases). The CDR3 runs 16 residues. Germline V gene lookup returns CDR1 DFQATT and CDR2 SNEGSKA (reference sequence). The CDR3 here is CSSRDQAGAVGNEQFF. The CDR3 DNA follows: TGCAGTTCTAGAGATCAGGCGGGGGCGGTAGGCAATGAGCAGTTCTTC.

This clone came up many times. This chain uses TRBV6-1 with TRBJ2-5, with 16 bases aligning to TRBD2. Germline lookup yields CDR1 MNHNS and CDR2 SASEGT. V dropped 6 bases and J dropped 5; count of bases not matched to a gene: 12. The CDR3 is made up of 18 amino acids. The CDR3 DNA is TGTGCCAGCAGCCTCGGGACTAGCGGGAGGGCAAGGGGGGAGACCCAGTACTTC. Residues: CASSLGTSGRARGETQYF.

This sequence joins TRBV5-1 and TRBJ1-6, with D unclear. CDR3 size: 12 residues. The germline V gene has CDR1 SGHRS and CDR2 YFSETQ. Trimming removed 3 bases at V and 5 bases at J, with 3 bases between. CDR3 in DNA: TGCGCCAGCAGCTGGGATAATTCACCCCTCCACTTT. This gives the protein CASSWDNSPLHF.

V usage is TRBV7-9 and J usage is TRBJ2-7; perhaps TRBD2 as D (5 bases). Trimming pared 5 bases from V and 2 bases from J, leaving 13 bases between. The germline V gene has CDR1 SEHNR and CDR2 FQNEAQ (reference sequence). The CDR3 loop spans 14 amino acids. As DNA, the CDR3 is TGTGCCAGCAGCAAGCCGGGATCCCCCTACGAGCAGTACTTC. As protein: CASSKPGSPYEQYF.

The chain is built from TRBV10-3 and TRBJ2-1; 10 bases are shared with TRBD2. There are 15 residues in the CDR3. Trimming removed 5 bases from V and 3 bases from J; junction bases left unmatched: 4. Germline CDR1 ENHRY, CDR2 SYGVKD. The CDR3 region is CAISQREGSYNEQFF. For the CDR3, the DNA is TGTGCCATCAGTCAGCGGGAGGGGAGCTACAATGAGCAGTTCTTC.

The CDR3 nucleotides are TGTGCCAGCAGGGGGACTAGCGGGAGTGACTCGAGCTCCTACAATGAGCAGTTCTTC. This sequence encodes CASRGTSGSDSSSYNEQFF. The rearrangement joins TRBV6-2 or TRBV6-3 to TRBJ2-1; TRBD2 matches at 14 bases. Trimming took 6 bases from V and 0 from J; bases not matched to a gene: 10. The germline gives CDR1 MNHEY, CDR2 SVGEGT. The CDR3 is 19 residues long.

About this clone: At one of its ends the junction is not consistent with the germline gene, which may arise from a read error. The genes are TRBV6-1 and TRBJ1-6; D perhaps matches TRBD1 (5 bases). Germline V gene data show CDR1 as MNHNS and CDR2 as SASEGT. The CDR3 consists of 15 residues. The CDR3 coding sequence is TGTGCCGGCAGCCCCGGCGGTCTCCAGGGTTCACCCCTCCACTTT. Amino acids: CAGSPGGLQGSPLHF.

The chain has TRBV9 and TRBJ1-3, with D possibly matching TRBD1 (5 bases). CDR1 SGDLS and CDR2 YYNGEE come from the germline V gene. This CDR3 has 14 amino acids. V dropped 2 bases and J dropped 8 bases, with 14 bases sitting between them. The CDR3 DNA follows: TGTGCCAGCAGCGTGCAGGGCGGACCGGACACCATATATTTT. Translated, it gives CASSVQGGPDTIYF.

This clone occurred many times. V usage is TRBV7-2 and J usage is TRBJ2-1, with 9 bases lining up with TRBD2. Germline trimming cut 2 bases from V and 10 bases from J; bases unmatched to any gene: 15. This CDR3 comprises 17 residues. Looked up from germline, CDR1 is SGHTA and CDR2 is FQGNSA. Written as DNA, the CDR3 is TGTGCCAGCAGCTTAACCTTACTAGCGGGCCGGGGAGGGGAGCAGTTCTTC. Its translation is CASSLTLLAGRGGEQFF. The variable domain in full, with the rest retrieved from reference TRBV7-2 and TRBJ2-1, is GAGVSQSPSNKVTEKGKDVELRCDPISGHTALYWYRQSLGQGLEFLIYFQGNSAPDKSGLPSDRFSAERTGGSVSTLTIQRTQQEDSAVYLCASSLTLLAGRGGEQFFGPGTRLTVL.

This sequence joins TRBV4-1 and TRBJ2-5, with 9 nucleotides matching TRBD1. The CDR3 runs 14 residues. Germline V gene sequence: CDR1 MGHRA, CDR2 YSYEKL. The V segment lost 0 bases and the J segment 4 bases; nucleotides outside the gene matches: 0. CDR3 in amino acids: CASSQEDRGETQYF. The CDR3 DNA reads TGCGCCAGCAGCCAAGAGGACAGGGGAGAGACCCAGTACTTC.